Following are 6 T cell receptor beta chains from one sample sequenced in a study of T cells after yellow fever vaccination. TCRdb processed the 5' RACE reads anew with MiXCR; each CDR3 protein has one entry. Of 600,000 to 750,000 distinct CDR3 sequences listed, approximately 13% are singletons. The source material was PBMCs, sampled on the day of the yellow fever booster vaccination. The receptors derive from a man younger than 45 who received the YFV17D yellow fever vaccine.

This chain uses TRBV9 with TRBJ1-2; 12 positions agree with TRBD1. The V and J ends lost 7 bases and 3 bases, in that order; junction bases with no gene match: 10. The CDR3 extends over 16 amino acids. Germline-derived CDR1 and CDR2 are SGDLS and YYNGEE. CDR3 residues: CASSRDRGRADYGYTF. The CDR3 nucleotides are TGTGCCAGCTCCCGGGACAGGGGGCGTGCGGACTATGGCTACACCTTC. Full variable domain (missing parts from reference TRBV9 and TRBJ1-2): DSGVTQTPKHLITATGQRVTLRCSPRSGDLSVYWYQQSLDQGLQFLIQYYNGEERAKGNILERFSAQQFPDLHSELNLSSLELGDSALYFCASSRDRGRADYGYTFGSGTRLTVV.

This clonotype was detected ten times or more. The rearrangement uses TRBV18 and TRBJ2-5, with 7 nucleotides matching TRBD2. The V and J ends lost 2 bases and 1 base, in that order; junction bases with no gene match: 1. The CDR3 spans 14 residues. CDR1 and CDR2 (germline): KGHSH, LQKENI. The CDR3 coding sequence is TGTGCCAGCTCACCAGCGGGAGTCCAAGAGACCCAGTACTTC. Translation: CASSPAGVQETQYF. Supplemented by reference TRBV18 and TRBJ2-5, the full variable domain reads NAGVMQNPRHLVRRRGQEARLRCSPMKGHSHVYWYRQLPEEGLKFMVYLQKENIIDESGMPKERFSAEFPKEGPSILRIQQVVRGDSAAYFCASSPAGVQETQYFGPGTRLLVL.

This clonotype was observed a few times. V and J are TRBV11-2 and TRBJ1-4; no clear D. The length of the CDR3 is 15 residues. Germline CDR1 is SGHAT and CDR2 is FQNNGV. V was cut by 3 bases and J by 0 bases, with 8 bases left in between. CDR3 sequence reads: CASSFPGATNEKLFF. For the CDR3, the DNA is TGTGCCAGCAGCTTCCCCGGAGCAACTAATGAAAAACTGTTTTTT. Full variable domain (outside the CDR3, taken from reference TRBV11-2 and TRBJ1-4): EAGVAQSPRYKIIEKRQSVAFWCNPISGHATLYWYQQILGQGPKLLIQFQNNGVVDDSQLPKDRFSAERLKGVDSTLKIQPAKLEDSAVYLCASSFPGATNEKLFFGSGTQLSVL.

This clonotype was detected only a few times. The chain is built from TRBV10-3 and TRBJ1-4; D is ambiguous. The CDR3 covers 14 residues. Germline V gives CDR1 ENHRY, CDR2 SYGVKD. The V and J ends lost 4 bases and 2 bases respectively, with 8 bases between them. The CDR3 spells CAISASGTNEKLFF. The CDR3 nucleotides are TGTGCCATCAGTGCAAGTGGGACTAATGAAAAACTGTTTTTT.

This chain links TRBV27 with TRBJ1-4; a weak D match, TRBD1 (6 bases). The CDR3 length is 15 residues. Germline values: CDR1 MNHEY, CDR2 SMNVEV (reference sequence). V was clipped by 7 bases and J by 8 bases, with 20 bases between them. The CDR3 bases are TGTGCCAGCAAATTCTTAACGGGGGCTGGGGAAAAACTGTTTTTT. Its protein is CASKFLTGAGEKLFF.

This clonotype was counted only a few times. CDR3 protein: CASSLIAGYNEQFF. As DNA, the CDR3 is TGTGCCAGCAGTTTGATAGCGGGGTACAATGAGCAGTTCTTC. The chain uses TRBV12-3 or TRBV12-4 and TRBJ2-1; 8 nucleotides match TRBD2. V shed 3 bases and J 4 bases; nucleotides not matched to a gene: 2. This CDR3 contains 14 residues.